Listed below are T cell receptor beta chains from one sample, sequenced in a study of T cell responses to AZD1222 COVID-19 vaccine. The assay was immunoSEQ multiplex PCR, and TCRdb's table has in-frame clones only and misses some. This repertoire shows around 130,000 clones, around 94% found once; its top ten account for roughly 6.6%. The input for sequencing was peripheral blood, taken on day 0 of AZD1222 vaccination. The receptors were gathered from an adult in good health. The CDR3 runs from the conserved cysteine through the conserved F or W. Each record gives: CDR3 protein, V gene, J gene.

CASSPAGLPSYEQYF,TRBV7-9,TRBJ2-7
CASSPGTATEAFF,TRBV6-5,TRBJ1-1
CASSEAGTDNQPQHF,TRBV6-1,TRBJ1-5
CASSLGDRHPYEQYF,TRBV28,TRBJ2-7
CASSSQGLGATYEQYF,TRBV19,TRBJ2-7
CAWLTSGVNEQFF,TRBV30,TRBJ2-1
CASSPRTANYGYTF,TRBV5-1,TRBJ1-2
CATGTGDFTDTQYF,TRBV24-1,TRBJ2-3
CASSYAAGRGNEQFF,TRBV6-6,TRBJ2-1
CATAGGRGRGQPQHF,TRBV6-5,TRBJ1-5
CASSFLGLGDTGELFF,TRBV27,TRBJ2-2
CASSLATNEKLFF,TRBV5-1,TRBJ1-4
CASSQDGQGRTEAFF,TRBV4-3,TRBJ1-1
CASSVEVGGTYNEQFF,TRBV9,TRBJ2-1
CASSLAGTGGLFF,TRBV5-1,TRBJ1-1
CASSETGTDYGYTF,TRBV28,TRBJ1-2
CASSLDGGTSTDTQYF,TRBV5-1,TRBJ2-3
CASSIGRRADTQYF,TRBV19,TRBJ2-3
CASSKRTDNEQYF,TRBV6-5,TRBJ2-7
CASSLWTGGTEAFF,TRBV11-2,TRBJ1-1
CASSFGENSPLHF,TRBV11-2,TRBJ1-6
CASSFFGNSYEQYF,TRBV7-9,TRBJ2-7
CASSVRSQGGYGYTF,TRBV9,TRBJ1-2
CASSLASGQAVRDF,TRBV5-1,TRBJ2-7
CASSGGRGNWDYGYTF,TRBV9,TRBJ1-2
CASSPPSSGQVGTGELFF,TRBV18,TRBJ2-2
CASSLILQGARDTQYF,TRBV7-2,TRBJ2-3
CATRQDYNEQFF,TRBV28,TRBJ2-1
CSARNNYGYTF,TRBV20-1,TRBJ1-2
CASSLEGSNYNEQFF,TRBV11-2,TRBJ2-1
CASSQAEGGDYGYTF,TRBV4-1,TRBJ1-2
CASSLTGGSNTEAFF,TRBV7-3,TRBJ1-1
CASSQRLSGGGTEAFF,TRBV4-1,TRBJ1-1
CASSLAGARGGYTF,TRBV27,TRBJ1-2
CASSYEGGREGGYTF,TRBV6-2/TRBV6-3,TRBJ1-2
CASSLTGMGNNQPQHF,TRBV7-9,TRBJ1-5
CATNPGGRRYF,TRBV6-5,TRBJ2-7
CASSIGTAFVGNYGYTF,TRBV5-1,TRBJ1-2
CASSFGYGAAFF,TRBV27,TRBJ1-1
CATSDSFFGTQYF,TRBV24-1,TRBJ2-5
CASSQDFLVYNEQFF,TRBV4-2,TRBJ2-1
CASRGERARWSPLHF,TRBV27,TRBJ1-6
CASSYSRSGSSYEQYF,TRBV6-6,TRBJ2-7
CASSQANLGLREQFF,TRBV4-2,TRBJ2-1
CASSPGGEYNEQFF,TRBV6-5,TRBJ2-1
CASSGPGQLNEKLFF,TRBV5-1,TRBJ1-4
CASTPGPYNEQFF,TRBV28,TRBJ2-1
CASSSMTSGSTGELFF,TRBV7-7,TRBJ2-2